Each of the 31 T cell receptor beta chains below was sequenced from the same sample in a study of T cell repertoires in cytomegalovirus infection (dated by TCRdb to about 2019). TCRdb records Illumina HiSeq 1500 as the sequencer. Using fastp at Q25 and MiXCR, TCRdb reprocessed the public reads and kept productive beta chains. Under each unique CDR3 protein, matching rows form one entry showing the most common genes and DNA. The sample data list about 450,000 distinct CDR3 sequences, and roughly a third of these were observed just once. The top ten clonotypes cover about 13% of the sample. The sample comprised PBMCs. The receptors stem from a human donor in good health (CMV status not recorded). Some clones in this sample may be carry-over from other donors' samples.

The genes are TRBV6-6 and TRBJ2-3, with a possible D match to TRBD2 (5 bases). Germline CDR1 MNHNY, CDR2 SVGAGI (reference sequence). The CDR3 consists of 14 residues. Deletions cut 0 bases from V and 10 bases from J, with 14 bases between. The CDR3 region has the DNA TGTGCCAGCAGTTACTCTTCTACTAGTGGTGCGCAGTATTTT. Protein: CASSYSSTSGAQYF.

This clonotype came up a few times. The chain uses TRBV27 and TRBJ2-5, with D uncertain. CDR1 and CDR2 from the germline V gene are MNHEY and SMNVEV (reference sequence). This CDR3 comprises 14 residues. The ends were cut back, 0 bases at V and 4 bases at J, with 9 bases in the middle. Here the CDR3 reads CASSLSSRGETQYF. CDR3 DNA: TGTGCCAGCAGTTTATCGTCACGAGGAGAGACCCAGTACTTC.

This clonotype occurred many times. This chain connects TRBV7-6 to TRBJ2-2; 8 positions agree with TRBD2. CDR3 size: 17 residues. From germline, CDR1 is SGHVS and CDR2 FNYEAQ. V was pared by 5 bases and J by 6 bases, with 14 bases of the junction left unmatched. The CDR3 DNA follows: TGTGCCAGCAGCGATCGGGGGGGCCGAGGGGTCGCCGGGGAGCTGTTTTTT. It is translated as CASSDRGGRGVAGELFF. Filled out from reference TRBV7-6 and TRBJ2-2, the complete variable domain reads GAGVSQSPRYKVTKRGQDVALRCDPISGHVSLYWYRQALGQGPEFLTYFNYEAQQDKSGLPNDRFSAERPEGSISTLTIQRTEQRDSAMYRCASSDRGGRGVAGELFFGEGSRLTVL.

Only one count was recorded for this clonotype. This CDR3 is missing its conserved last phenylalanine or tryptophan, likely due to a read error. The limits of the CDR3 on the DNA are not certain, so only TCRdb's listed CDR3 is given. The V and J genes are TRBV7-9 and TRBJ1-2; TRBD1 reflects the table's D call only, with no check against the DNA. Ends included, the CDR3 has 15 residues. From germline, CDR1 is SEHNR and CDR2 FQNEAQ (reference sequence). CDR3 loop: CASSLVGTGNYGYTL.

The chain joins TRBV7-6 to TRBJ1-2; TRBD1 might be the D (6 bases). Germline V gives CDR1 SGHVS, CDR2 FNYEAQ. The CDR3 length is 17 residues. The V gene lost 1 base and the J gene lost 4 bases, with 19 bases spanning the gap. The CDR3 loop reads CASSLGSGTKPGYGYTF. In nucleotides, the CDR3 is TGTGCCAGCAGCTTAGGGTCCGGGACAAAGCCGGGCTATGGCTACACCTTC.

This clonotype was recorded once. One end of the junction does not line up with germline, which may come from a read error. This sequence joins TRBV27 and TRBJ1-1, with 12 positions matching TRBD1. Germline V gene lookup returns CDR1 MNHEY and CDR2 SMNVEV (reference sequence). This CDR3 contains 18 residues. Here the CDR3 DNA reads TGTGCCAGCGGCACCCGGTCGGGGACAGGGGGCTTTGGGACTGAAGATTTCTTT. It codes for CASGTRSGTGGFGTEDFF.

The rearrangement joins TRBV6-5 to TRBJ1-2, with a weak D call TRBD1 (5 bases). Trimming cost V 6 bases and J 4 bases, with 15 bases left between them. CDR1 and CDR2 from the germline V gene are MNHEY and SVGAGI. This CDR3 contains 14 residues. CDR3 region: CASRNPGAGYGYTF. The CDR3 DNA follows: TGTGCCAGCAGGAACCCTGGGGCAGGCTATGGCTACACCTTC.

CDR3 DNA: TGTGCCAGCGCCTGGGGCAGGGAGGAAGATACGCAGTATTTT. It codes for CASAWGREEDTQYF. The chain joins TRBV28 to TRBJ2-3; perhaps TRBD2 as D (6 bases). The CDR3 extends over 14 amino acids. Trimming removed 8 bases at V and 5 bases at J, with 17 bases between. Germline-derived CDR1 and CDR2 are MDHEN and SYDVKM.

For this clonotype: This may arise from a read error, as a much more abundant clone is one base away. The rearrangement uses TRBV11-2 and TRBJ1-2, with 7 bases lining up with TRBD1. The CDR3 covers 16 residues. Germline-derived CDR1 and CDR2 are SGHAT and FQNNGV. This CDR3 reads CASSWLDRESYYGSTF. For the CDR3, the DNA is TGTGCCAGCAGCTGGCTCGACAGGGAGTCTTACTATGGCTCCACCTTC. Full variable domain (outside the CDR3, taken from reference TRBV11-2 and TRBJ1-2): EAGVAQSPRYKIIEKRQSVAFWCNPISGHATLYWYQQILGQGPKLLIQFQNNGVVDDSQLPKDRFSAERLKGVDSTLKIQPAKLEDSAVYLCASSWLDRESYYGSTFGSGTRLTVV.

The chain recombines TRBV13 with TRBJ1-2, with 7 positions matching TRBD1. Germline V gene data show CDR1 as PRHDT and CDR2 as FYEKMQ (reference sequence). V lost 6 bases and J lost 3; bases outside the gene matches: 13. The CDR3 is made up of 16 amino acids. The CDR3 coding sequence is TGTGCCAGCAGTTATACTATAGGACAGGCATACTATGGCTACACCTTC. As protein: CASSYTIGQAYYGYTF.

The J gene is TRBJ1-1, the V gene TRBV19; TRBD1 matches at 7 bases. Trimming cost V 5 bases and J 1 base; bases outside gene matches: 7. CDR3 size: 15 residues. Germline V gene sequence: CDR1 LNHDA, CDR2 SQIVND (reference sequence). The CDR3 reads CASSVSHRGNTEAFF. DNA of the CDR3: TGTGCCAGTAGTGTCTCTCACAGGGGGAACACTGAAGCTTTCTTT. The variable domain in full, with the rest retrieved from reference TRBV19 and TRBJ1-1, is DGGITQSPKYLFRKEGQNVTLSCEQNLNHDAMYWYRQDPGQGLRLIYYSQIVNDFQKGDIAEGYSVSREKKESFPLTVTSAQKNPTAFYLCASSVSHRGNTEAFFGQGTRLTVV.

This chain uses TRBV18 with TRBJ1-1; D is unclear. Germline loops: CDR1 KGHSH, CDR2 LQKENI. This CDR3 comprises 16 residues. V was clipped by 6 bases and J by 0 bases, with 17 bases between them. The CDR3 here is CASSQTQQWVNTEAFF. For the CDR3, the DNA is TGTGCCAGCTCCCAAACTCAACAGTGGGTGAACACTGAAGCTTTCTTT. Full variable domain (rest looked up from reference TRBV18 and TRBJ1-1): NAGVMQNPRHLVRRRGQEARLRCSPMKGHSHVYWYRQLPEEGLKFMVYLQKENIIDESGMPKERFSAEFPKEGPSILRIQQVVRGDSAAYFCASSQTQQWVNTEAFFGQGTRLTVV.

This clonotype was seen more than once but under ten times. DNA of the CDR3: TGTGCCAGCAGTTTATCCGAGGGGGCGAATGAAAAACTGTTTTTT. Residues: CASSLSEGANEKLFF. The chain has TRBV28 and TRBJ1-4; TRBD1 matches 7 bases. Germline-derived CDR1 and CDR2 are MDHEN and SYDVKM. The CDR3 is 15 amino acids. Trimming cost V 1 base and J 5 bases; bases outside gene matches: 4.

This clonotype showed up just a few times. The chain couples TRBV25-1 to TRBJ1-2; maybe TRBD1 (6 bases). The CDR3 runs 14 residues. Per the germline V gene, CDR1 is MGHDK and CDR2 is SYGVNS. Trimming cost V 3 bases and J 4 bases, with 12 bases left between them. CDR3 DNA: TGTGCCAGCAGTGATACAGACAGGCCCTATGGCTACACCTTC. It is translated as CASSDTDRPYGYTF.

This clonotype came up a few times. The chain employs TRBV5-4 and TRBJ2-1; TRBD2 matches 8 bases. Trimming cost V 0 bases and J 3 bases; bases outside gene matches: 5. The CDR3 has 16 amino acids. Germline V lookup: CDR1 SGHNT, CDR2 YYREEE (reference sequence). The CDR3 sequence: CASSLARGGLYNEQFF. The CDR3 DNA reads TGTGCCAGCAGCTTGGCCCGGGGGGGCCTCTACAATGAGCAGTTCTTC.

The chain carries TRBV5-5 and TRBJ2-5, with 7 bases aligning to TRBD2. With 5 bases clipped from V and 4 bases from J, the junction kept 11 bases outside the gene matches. This CDR3 spans 15 amino acids. Germline CDR1 reads SGHKS; CDR2 reads YYEKEE (reference sequence). The CDR3 is CASRGGSPRGETQYF. DNA for the CDR3: TGTGCCAGCAGGGGGGGGTCGCCCCGCGGAGAGACCCAGTACTTC. The full variable domain, with the rest looked up from reference TRBV5-5 and TRBJ2-5, is DAGVTQSPTHLIKTRGQQVTLRCSPISGHKSVSWYQQVLGQGPQFIFQYYEKEERGRGNFPDRFSARQFPNYSSELNVNALLLGDSALYLCASRGGSPRGETQYFGPGTRLLVL.

This clonotype occurred a few times. This chain connects TRBV12-3 or TRBV12-4 to TRBJ2-6; 9 bases are shared with TRBD1. The CDR3 has 17 residues. J was trimmed by 4 bases and V by 2 bases; bases with no gene match: 6. Here the CDR3 DNA reads TGTGCCAGCAGTTTAAGGGACAGGGCCTCGGGGGCCAACGTCCTGACTTTC. Translation gives CASSLRDRASGANVLTF.

This clonotype was picked up a small number of times. The genes are TRBV6-6 and TRBJ2-5; D may be TRBD2 (5 bases). This CDR3 is 13 amino acids long. V was shortened by 5 bases and J by 5 bases, with 12 bases between the two germline ends. Per the germline V gene, CDR1 is MNHNY and CDR2 is SVGAGI (reference sequence). In DNA form, the CDR3 reads TGTGCCAGCAGTAGTTCCGGGAAGGAGACCCAGTACTTC. This translates into CASSSSGKETQYF.

This clonotype was seen more than once but under ten times. The chain uses TRBV6-5 and TRBJ1-3, with D unclear. The germline CDR1 and CDR2 sequences are MNHEY and SVGAGI. CDR3 length: 17 amino acids. V lost 2 bases and J 3 bases, leaving 17 bases between the germline ends. CDR3 DNA sequence: TGTGCCAGCAGTTACAGTTCCAGGTCAATCGGTGGAAACACCATATATTTT. This codes for CASSYSSRSIGGNTIYF.

V is TRBV5-4 and J is TRBJ1-4; D remains unclear. With 0 bases removed from V and 5 bases from J, the gap between germline ends came to 8 bases. This CDR3 comprises 14 residues. In germline, CDR1 is SGHNT, CDR2 YYREEE (reference sequence). CDR3 in DNA: TGTGCCAGCAGCTTGGGAGGTAGAAATGAAAAACTGTTTTTT. Translated: CASSLGGRNEKLFF.

Points on this clonotype: The CDR3 ends on some other residue instead of the conserved phenylalanine or tryptophan, so this is likely a read error. The V and J genes are TRBV28 and TRBJ1-3, with D tentatively TRBD1 (6 bases). Germline V gene lookup returns CDR1 MDHEN and CDR2 SYDVKM. The V and J ends lost 3 bases and 6 bases respectively, with 21 bases between them. The CDR3 contains 17 residues. The CDR3 region is CASSLIKAGASLNTIYL. The CDR3 bases are TGTGCCAGCAGTTTGATTAAGGCAGGGGCGTCTCTAAACACCATATATTTG.

This clonotype appeared a few times. The chain combines TRBV7-2 with TRBJ2-5; D ambiguous. Trimming took off 6 bases at V and 0 bases at J, with 14 bases between the two ends. Germline assignment: CDR1 SGHTA and CDR2 FQGNSA. The CDR3 length is 15 residues. The CDR3, as DNA: TGTGCCAGCAGGGCCCGCAGAGTCTACCAAGAGACCCAGTACTTC. Protein sequence: CASRARRVYQETQYF.

This clonotype was detected a few times. This rearrangement joins TRBV6-1 to TRBJ1-6; TRBD1 is a possible D gene (5 bases). Germline V gene lookup returns CDR1 MNHNS and CDR2 SASEGT. The V end was cut by 0 bases, the J end by 8 bases, with 20 bases between. CDR3 length: 18 residues. CDR3 in amino acids: CASSEATGWGVWDSPLHF. In nucleotides, the CDR3 is TGTGCCAGCAGTGAAGCGACGGGGTGGGGCGTTTGGGATTCACCCCTCCACTTT.

V usage is TRBV7-9 and J usage is TRBJ1-1; TRBD1 matches at 7 bases. The CDR3 has 17 residues. Unmatched junction bases numbered 8, after V lost 1 base and J lost 0 bases. Germline values: CDR1 SEHNR, CDR2 FQNEAQ (reference sequence). CDR3 coding DNA: TGTGCCAGCAGCTTAGGCGGGACAGCTGATATGAACACTGAAGCTTTCTTT. Translating it yields CASSLGGTADMNTEAFF.

This clonotype was observed many times. The chain links TRBV7-2 to TRBJ1-4; TRBD1 aligns across 7 bases. Germline V gives CDR1 SGHTA, CDR2 FQGNSA. V lost 4 bases to trimming and J lost 0 bases; unmatched junction nucleotides: 2. This CDR3 has 15 amino acids. The CDR3 coding sequence is TGTGCCAGCAGCTCGACAGGGCCAACTAATGAAAAACTGTTTTTT. Its protein is CASSSTGPTNEKLFF.

This chain joins TRBV5-6 and TRBJ2-6; D call uncertain. The CDR3 is made up of 15 amino acids. Per germline, CDR1 SGHDT and CDR2 YYEEEE. V was shortened by 3 bases and J by 0 bases, with 7 bases between the two germline ends. Written as DNA, the CDR3 is TGTGCCAGCAGCTGGGGTGACTCTGGGGCCAACGTCCTGACTTTC. Amino acids: CASSWGDSGANVLTF.

This clonotype was found many times. The J gene is TRBJ2-7, the V gene TRBV7-2; no reliable D call. Germline CDR1 and CDR2: SGHTA and FQGNSA. The CDR3 is 13 residues long. V lost 3 bases and J 2 bases, leaving 8 bases between the germline ends. The CDR3 sequence: CASSFKRPYEQYF. The DNA for the CDR3 is TGTGCCAGCAGCTTCAAACGTCCCTACGAGCAGTACTTC.

This clonotype came up a few times. J is TRBJ2-6 and V is TRBV12-3 or TRBV12-4; no firm D call. The CDR3 is 15 residues long. The ends were cut back, 4 bases at V and 0 bases at J, with 7 bases in the middle. The CDR3 here is CASSSLTSGANVLTF. In DNA form, the CDR3 reads TGTGCCAGCAGTTCGCTGACCTCTGGGGCCAACGTCCTGACTTTC.

This clonotype was counted a single time. This may be a read error: a much more frequent sequence differs by one nucleotide. The genes are TRBV7-2 and TRBJ2-3; a possible D gene is TRBD1 (5 bases). V was cut by 9 bases and J by 2 bases, with 18 bases left in between. The CDR3 sequence is 15 residues long. Germline V gene lookup returns CDR1 SGHTA and CDR2 FQGNSA. This chain's CDR3 is CARSTNGALTDTQYF. The CDR3 bases are TGTGCCAGAAGCACTAATGGGGCCCTCACAGATACGCAGTATTTT.

This chain uses TRBV5-6 with TRBJ1-1; 8 bases align to TRBD1. J lost 5 bases, V lost 5 bases, and 11 bases had no gene match. Germline-derived CDR1 and CDR2 are SGHDT and YYEEEE. This CDR3 region has 15 residues. This CDR3 is CASREGQAGVTEAFF. The CDR3 DNA sequence: TGTGCCAGCAGGGAGGGACAGGCTGGAGTTACTGAAGCTTTCTTT.

The genes are TRBV19 and TRBJ2-1; 12 bases map to TRBD2. The trim removed 2 bases at V and 7 bases at J, leaving 9 bases unmatched. The CDR3 has 17 residues. CDR1 is LNHDA, CDR2 SQIVND, per germline (reference sequence). CDR3 DNA: TGTGCCAGTAGTATACTAACTAGCGGGGGGACGGGGAATGAGCAGTTCTTC. Protein product: CASSILTSGGTGNEQFF.